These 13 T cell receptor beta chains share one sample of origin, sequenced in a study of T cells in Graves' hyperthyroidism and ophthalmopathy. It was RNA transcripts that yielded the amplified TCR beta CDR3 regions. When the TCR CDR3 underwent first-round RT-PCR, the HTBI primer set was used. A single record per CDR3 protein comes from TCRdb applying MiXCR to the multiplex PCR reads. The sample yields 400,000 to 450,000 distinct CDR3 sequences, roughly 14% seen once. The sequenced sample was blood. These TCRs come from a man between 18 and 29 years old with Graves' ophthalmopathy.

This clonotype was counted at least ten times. This CDR3 is CASSTTTGVTFF. The DNA of the CDR3 is TGTGCCAGCAGCACCACAACGGGGGTAACTTTCTTT. The chain links TRBV27 to TRBJ1-1; D perhaps matches TRBD1 (5 bases). This CDR3 comprises 12 residues. The V end was cut by 6 bases, the J end by 12 bases, with 17 bases between. Germline V CDR1 and CDR2: MNHEY, SMNVEV (reference sequence).

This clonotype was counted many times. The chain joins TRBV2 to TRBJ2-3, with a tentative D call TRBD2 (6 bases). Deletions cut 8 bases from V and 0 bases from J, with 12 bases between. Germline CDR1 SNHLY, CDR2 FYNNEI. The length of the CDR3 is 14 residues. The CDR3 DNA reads TGTGCCAGCCCGGGGGACCCCAGCACAGATACGCAGTATTTT. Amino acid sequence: CASPGDPSTDTQYF.

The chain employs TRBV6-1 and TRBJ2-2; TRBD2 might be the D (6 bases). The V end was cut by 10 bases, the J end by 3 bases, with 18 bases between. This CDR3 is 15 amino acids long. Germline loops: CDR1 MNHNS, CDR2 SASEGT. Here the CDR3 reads CATTRSSGYTGELFF. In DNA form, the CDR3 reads TGTGCCACGACAAGATCAAGCGGGTACACCGGGGAGCTGTTTTTT.

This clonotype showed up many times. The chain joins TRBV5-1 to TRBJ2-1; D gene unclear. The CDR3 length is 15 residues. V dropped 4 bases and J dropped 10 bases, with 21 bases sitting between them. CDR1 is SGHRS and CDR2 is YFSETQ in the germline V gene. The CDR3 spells CASSPPRSSKWEQFF. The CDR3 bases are TGCGCCAGCAGCCCTCCTAGAAGTTCCAAATGGGAGCAGTTCTTC.

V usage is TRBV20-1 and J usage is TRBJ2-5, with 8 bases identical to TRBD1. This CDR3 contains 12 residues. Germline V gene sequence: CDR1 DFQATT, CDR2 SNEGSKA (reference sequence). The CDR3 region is CRGQGAQETQYF. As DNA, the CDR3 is TGCAGAGGGCAGGGGGCCCAAGAGACCCAGTACTTC.

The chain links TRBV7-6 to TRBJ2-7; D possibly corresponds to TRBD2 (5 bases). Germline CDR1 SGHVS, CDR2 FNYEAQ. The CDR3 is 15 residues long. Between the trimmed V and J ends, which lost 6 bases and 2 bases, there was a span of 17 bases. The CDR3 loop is CASSTPPQEAYEQYF. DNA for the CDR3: TGTGCCAGCAGTACACCACCCCAGGAGGCCTACGAGCAGTACTTC.

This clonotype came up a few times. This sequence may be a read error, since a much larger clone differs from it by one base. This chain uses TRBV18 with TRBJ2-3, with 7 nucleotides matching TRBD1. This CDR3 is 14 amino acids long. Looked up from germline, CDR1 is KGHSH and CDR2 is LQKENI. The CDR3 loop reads CASSFRDSTNTQYF. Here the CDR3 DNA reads TGTGCCAGCTCATTCCGGGACAGCACAAATACGCAGTATTTT.

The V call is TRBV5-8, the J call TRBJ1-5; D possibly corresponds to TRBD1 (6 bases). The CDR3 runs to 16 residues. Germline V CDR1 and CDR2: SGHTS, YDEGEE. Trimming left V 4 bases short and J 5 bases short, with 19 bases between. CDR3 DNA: TGTGCCAGCAGCAGGGCAGGACAGCTCCTTTATCAGCCCCAGCATTTT. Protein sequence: CASSRAGQLLYQPQHF.

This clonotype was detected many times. CDR3 residues: CASSSLASGRGETQYF. The CDR3 region has the DNA TGTGCCAGCAGTTCCCTTGCTAGCGGGAGGGGAGAGACCCAGTACTTC. The chain is built from TRBV28 and TRBJ2-5; 12 bases are shared with TRBD2. With V trimmed by 4 bases and J by 4 bases, 7 bases remained unmatched. Germline loops: CDR1 MDHEN, CDR2 SYDVKM. CDR3 length equals 16 residues.

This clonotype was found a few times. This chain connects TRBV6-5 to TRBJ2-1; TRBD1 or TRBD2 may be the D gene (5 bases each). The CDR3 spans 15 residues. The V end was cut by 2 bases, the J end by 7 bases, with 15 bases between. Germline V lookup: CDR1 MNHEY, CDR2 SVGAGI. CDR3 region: CASSYRDPLVNEQFF. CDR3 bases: TGTGCCAGCAGTTACCGGGACCCCCTCGTAAATGAGCAGTTCTTC.

The CDR3 sequence is CSVRTGSRADTQYF. The CDR3 coding sequence is TGCAGCGTTCGGACAGGAAGTCGGGCAGATACGCAGTATTTT. V and J are TRBV29-1 and TRBJ2-3; 7 bases fit TRBD1. The V gene's germline CDR1 is SQVTM and CDR2 ANQGSEA. The CDR3 totals 14 residues. The V gene end was trimmed by 5 bases and the J gene end by 4 bases; junction bases not matched to a gene: 9.

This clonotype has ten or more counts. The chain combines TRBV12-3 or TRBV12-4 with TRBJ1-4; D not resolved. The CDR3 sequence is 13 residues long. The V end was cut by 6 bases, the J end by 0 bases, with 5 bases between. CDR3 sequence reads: CASSHTTNEKLFF. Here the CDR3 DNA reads TGTGCCAGCAGCCATACAACTAATGAAAAACTGTTTTTT.

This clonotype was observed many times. The CDR3 DNA sequence: TGTGCCAGCAGTGAAGGCGGGTTGCACCAGCCCCAGCATTTT. Encoded protein: CASSEGGLHQPQHF. This chain links TRBV6-1 with TRBJ1-5; D is unresolved. CDR1 and CDR2 from the germline V gene are MNHNS and SASEGT. The CDR3 length is 14 residues. V was cut by 1 base and J by 7 bases, with 11 bases left in between.